This passage covers 17 T cell receptor beta chains from one sample sequenced in a study of blood T cell repertoires in COVID-19. Method: immunoSEQ multiplex PCR; TCRdb's copy keeps in-frame clones and lacks some. Of roughly 100,000 clones listed, 85% to 95% are singletons. Sequencing was carried out using peripheral blood. These receptors were taken from a man aged 50-60 years with active COVID-19.

The chain is built from TRBV3-1 (or the pseudogene TRBV3-2) and TRBJ2-1, with 8 bases that match TRBD2. With V trimmed by 1 base and J by 8 bases, 10 bases remained unmatched. The germline CDR1 and CDR2 sequences are LGHDT and YNNKEL (reference sequence). The CDR3 totals 16 residues. CDR3 protein: CASSQGWSSGFYEQFF. CDR3 in DNA: TGTGCCAGCAGCCAAGGATGGTCTAGCGGGTTCTATGAGCAGTTCTTC.

This clone appeared once. CDR3 region: CASSFQNLASTDTQYF. Written as DNA, the CDR3 is TGTGCCAGCAGTTTTCAGAACCTAGCGAGCACAGATACGCAGTATTTT. The J gene is TRBJ2-3, the V gene TRBV28, with D maybe TRBD2 (6 bases). The CDR3 extends over 16 amino acids. Germline V CDR1 and CDR2: MDHEN, SYDVKM. V lost 3 bases and J 0 bases, leaving 13 bases between the germline ends.

J is TRBJ2-5 and V is TRBV3-1 (or the pseudogene TRBV3-2); 10 positions match TRBD1. V lost 4 bases and J lost 2; bases outside the gene matches: 10. Germline assignment: CDR1 LGHDT and CDR2 YNNKEL (reference sequence). This CDR3 contains 17 residues. CDR3 sequence: CASSPQPDRGRQETQYF. The CDR3 DNA is TGTGCCAGCAGCCCCCAACCCGACAGGGGGCGGCAAGAGACCCAGTACTTC.

This chain links TRBV28 with TRBJ1-6; D call uncertain. The germline gives CDR1 MDHEN, CDR2 SYDVKM. V lost 9 bases and J lost 6, with 9 bases in between. This CDR3 is built from 12 residues. The CDR3 sequence is CASGSPNSPLHF. For the CDR3, the DNA is TGTGCCAGTGGCAGTCCTAATTCACCCCTCCACTTT.

This clone was counted once. J is TRBJ2-2 and V is TRBV7-3; tentatively, D is TRBD2 (6 bases). The length of the CDR3 is 14 residues. Trimming left V 5 bases short and J 6 bases short, with 13 bases between. From germline, CDR1 is SGHTA and CDR2 FQGTGA. CDR3 in amino acids: CASSRGGASGELFF. The CDR3 DNA reads TGTGCCAGCAGCCGAGGCGGGGCGTCCGGGGAGCTGTTTTTT.

The rearrangement links TRBV7-9 to TRBJ1-4; D unresolved. The germline V and J ends were trimmed by 5 bases and 5 bases, with 18 bases remaining between them. The CDR3 is made up of 16 amino acids. From germline, CDR1 is SEHNR and CDR2 FQNEAQ (reference sequence). CDR3 nucleotides: TGTGCCAGCAGCCTGGCGGGTGGCGGAATGAATGAAAAACTGTTTTTT. It is translated as CASSLAGGGMNEKLFF.

This clone has only one observation. V gene TRBV25-1 combines with J gene TRBJ2-7; the match to TRBD1 covers 7 bases. Germline CDR1 reads MGHDK; CDR2 reads SYGVNS. This CDR3 has 13 amino acids. V shed 5 bases, J shed 1 base, and the junction held 2 bases outside the gene matches. CDR3 DNA sequence: TGTGCCAGCAGTCGACAGGGTTCCTACGAGCAGTACTTC. Its translation: CASSRQGSYEQYF.

This clone has only a few counts. This rearrangement joins TRBV5-1 to TRBJ2-7; 9 bases match TRBD2. The ends lost 4 bases at V and 0 bases at J; junction bases unmatched: 17. Germline CDR1 SGHRS, CDR2 YFSETQ. CDR3 length: 19 residues. The CDR3 protein is CASSPWGSGSKGASYEQYF. CDR3 in DNA: TGCGCCAGCAGCCCCTGGGGTAGCGGGAGTAAAGGCGCCTCCTACGAGCAGTACTTC.

This chain's CDR3 is CASSLAGEYYNEQFF. Written as DNA, the CDR3 is TGCGCCAGCAGCTTGGCCGGGGAGTACTACAATGAGCAGTTCTTC. V is TRBV5-1 and J is TRBJ2-1, with D possibly matching TRBD2 (5 bases). The CDR3 covers 15 residues. Trimming pared 0 bases from V and 3 bases from J, leaving 10 bases between. CDR1 and CDR2 from the germline V gene are SGHRS and YFSETQ.

The chain joins TRBV2 to TRBJ2-7, with 7 nucleotides matching TRBD2. The CDR3 has 15 residues. Germline trimming cut 5 bases from V and 6 bases from J; bases unmatched to any gene: 13. Looked up from germline, CDR1 is SNHLY and CDR2 is FYNNEI. DNA of the CDR3: TGTGCCAGCAGTCGGCTGGGGCGGGAGCTGAGCGAGCAGTACTTC. Amino acids: CASSRLGRELSEQYF.

The CDR3 nucleotides are TGTGCCAGCAGCCGATACCGCGGGACAGGGGTCTCTGGAAACACCATATATTTT. It specifies CASSRYRGTGVSGNTIYF. The chain combines TRBV11-2 with TRBJ1-3; 10 bases map to TRBD1. The V and J ends lost 5 bases and 0 bases, in that order; junction bases with no gene match: 10. The CDR3 covers 18 residues. In germline, CDR1 is SGHAT, CDR2 FQNNGV.

This rearrangement joins TRBV5-1 to TRBJ2-2; tentative D call: TRBD1 (6 bases). This CDR3 contains 16 residues. Germline lookup yields CDR1 SGHRS and CDR2 YFSETQ. V lost 7 bases and J lost 0, with 16 bases in between. The DNA for the CDR3 is TGCGCCAGCGGTCCAGGGGCGGTTTCGAACACCGGGGAGCTGTTTTTT. Translation gives CASGPGAVSNTGELFF.

The chain links TRBV5-1 to TRBJ2-3, with 10 bases aligning to TRBD1. V lost 4 bases and J lost 6; bases outside the gene matches: 8. The CDR3 consists of 15 residues. Germline CDR1 reads SGHRS; CDR2 reads YFSETQ. CDR3 coding DNA: TGCGCCAGCAGCCAGCGACAGGGGGCAACCGATACGCAGTATTTT. Its protein product is CASSQRQGATDTQYF.

The rearrangement uses TRBV11-2 and TRBJ2-5; weak D call: TRBD2 (7 bases). V was pared by 5 bases and J by 7 bases, with 17 bases between. Per the germline V gene, CDR1 is SGHAT and CDR2 is FQNNGV. The CDR3 extends over 14 amino acids. The CDR3 reads CASSPSEGGGTQYF. The CDR3 DNA follows: TGTGCCAGCAGCCCCAGTGAGGGAGGGGGGACCCAGTACTTC.

The chain carries TRBV5-4 and TRBJ1-2, with 9 bases fitting TRBD1. The CDR3 loop spans 16 amino acids. J gave up 8 bases and V 0 bases, and 11 bases lay outside the gene matches. Germline lookup yields CDR1 SGHNT and CDR2 YYREEE (reference sequence). CDR3 protein: CASSLEKQGAQKGYTF. The CDR3 region has the DNA TGTGCCAGCAGCTTGGAGAAACAGGGGGCGCAAAAAGGCTACACCTTC. Looking up the rest from reference TRBV5-4 and TRBJ1-2 gives the full variable domain: ETGVTQSPTHLIKTRGQQVTLRCSSQSGHNTVSWYQQALGQGPQFIFQYYREEENGRGNFPPRFSGLQFPNYSSELNVNALELDDSALYLCASSLEKQGAQKGYTFGSGTRLTVV.

The rearrangement uses TRBV2 and TRBJ2-7; D possibly corresponds to TRBD1 (6 bases). From germline, CDR1 is SNHLY and CDR2 FYNNEI. CDR3 size: 16 residues. Trimming took 5 bases from V and 5 from J, leaving 22 bases between them. The CDR3: CASSRWDKDFMNEQYF. CDR3 nucleotides: TGTGCCAGCAGTAGATGGGACAAGGACTTTATGAACGAGCAGTACTTC.

The chain carries TRBV19 and TRBJ2-5, with a possible D match to TRBD2 (6 bases). In germline, CDR1 is LNHDA, CDR2 SQIVND (reference sequence). V lost 1 base, J lost 4 bases, and 10 bases lay in between. This CDR3 has 14 residues. The CDR3 DNA follows: TGTGCCAGTAGTATAGGTCTGGGAGGAGAGACCCAGTACTTC. Protein: CASSIGLGGETQYF.